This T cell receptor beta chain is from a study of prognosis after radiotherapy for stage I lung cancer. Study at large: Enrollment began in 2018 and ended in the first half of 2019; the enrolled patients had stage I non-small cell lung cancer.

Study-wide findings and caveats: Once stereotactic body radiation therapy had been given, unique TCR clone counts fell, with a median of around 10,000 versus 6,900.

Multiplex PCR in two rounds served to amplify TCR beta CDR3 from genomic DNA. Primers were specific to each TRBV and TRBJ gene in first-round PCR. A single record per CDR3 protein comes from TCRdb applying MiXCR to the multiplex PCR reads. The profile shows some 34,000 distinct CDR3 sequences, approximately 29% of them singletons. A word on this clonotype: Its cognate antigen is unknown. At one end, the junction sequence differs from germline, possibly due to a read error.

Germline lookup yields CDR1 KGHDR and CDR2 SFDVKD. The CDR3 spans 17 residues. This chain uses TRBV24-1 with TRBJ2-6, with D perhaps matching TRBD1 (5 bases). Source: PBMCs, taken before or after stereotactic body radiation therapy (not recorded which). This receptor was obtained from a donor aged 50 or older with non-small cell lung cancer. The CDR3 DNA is TGTGCCACCAGTGGCGAGACAGAGCTCTCTTGGGCCAACGTCCTGACTTTC. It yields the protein CATSGETELSWANVLTF.